This TCR beta chain came from a study of T cells in Graves' hyperthyroidism and ophthalmopathy. Study-level background: Before treatment of any kind, peripheral blood was taken at initial diagnosis.

The CDR3 is made up of 14 amino acids. After removal of 7 bases from V and 6 bases from J, the junction contained 7 bases not matched to a gene. Germline CDR1 SGHRS, CDR2 YFSETQ. Regions amplified from RNA transcripts were the TCR beta CDR3 regions. RT-PCR in the first round (using the HTBI primer set) targeted the TCR CDR3. TCRdb recomputed calls from the multiplex PCR reads with MiXCR, one row per CDR3 protein. The data show about 560,000 distinct CDR3 sequences, around 17% seen once. Many counts were recorded for this clonotype. This TCR came from a woman aged 18-29 years with Graves' hyperthyroidism. Material for sequencing was blood. The rearrangement links TRBV5-1 to TRBJ2-1; 10 positions agree with TRBD2. The CDR3 DNA sequence: TGCGCCAGCGGGGCTAGCGGGGGAGGCAATGAGCAGTTCTTC. The encoded protein is CASGASGGGNEQFF.